Below are 3 T cell receptor beta chains sequenced from a single sample in a study of blood T cell repertoires in COVID-19 (dated by TCRdb to between 2020 and 2021). Library creation used the immunoSEQ multiplex PCR assay. Here the immuneACCESS table is served through TCRdb, limited to in-frame sequences with V and J called. Missing clones are a known gap in these copies; in checked studies unresolved V genes cover under half, and the rest lacks a known reason. The sample records about 75,000 clones, approximately 86% of which are singletons. The ten largest clones represent 5% to 8% of the sample. The sequenced sample was peripheral blood. Receptors originate from a woman between 45 and 60 years old with acute or convalescent COVID-19.

V gene TRBV7-9 combines with J gene TRBJ2-5, with TRBD1 identical over 9 bases. The CDR3 length is 15 residues. The V and J ends lost 6 bases and 4 bases, in that order; junction bases with no gene match: 9. In germline, CDR1 is SEHNR, CDR2 FQNEAQ (reference sequence). The CDR3 DNA sequence: TGTGCCAGCAGTTCCTCCGGGACAGGGAGAGAGACCCAGTACTTC. Encoded protein: CASSSSGTGRETQYF.

The rearrangement uses TRBV7-2 and TRBJ2-3, with 7 nucleotides matching TRBD1. Germline assignment: CDR1 SGHTA and CDR2 FQGNSA. The CDR3 is 15 amino acids. J gave up 0 bases and V 6 bases, and 6 bases lay outside the gene matches. CDR3 bases: TGTGCCAGCAGTTACGACAGGGAAAGCACAGATACGCAGTATTTT. Encoded protein: CASSYDRESTDTQYF.

V and J are TRBV10-3 and TRBJ1-1; D is ambiguous. V dropped 3 bases and J dropped 3 bases, with 14 bases sitting between them. This CDR3 spans 15 amino acids. Germline V gives CDR1 ENHRY, CDR2 SYGVKD. This CDR3 is CAISDPGVRHTEAFF. The CDR3 DNA sequence: TGTGCCATCAGTGATCCGGGAGTTCGGCACACTGAAGCTTTCTTT.